This entry features one TCR beta chain sequence. What antigen it recognizes has not been identified. Nothing much larger sits one base from this clone, and base qualities are not available. This sample is part of a study of Ad26.COV2.S vaccination and SARS-CoV-2 variants (dated by TCRdb to the early 2020s). Describing the broader study: Vaccine-arm donors were drawn from COV1001, a multicentre, randomized, double-blind, placebo-controlled phase I-IIa trial of Ad26.COV2.S in healthy adults. A total of approximately 30 samples were included in the TCR-sequenced set, comprising around 19 Ad26.COV2.S vaccine recipients, 5 placebo recipients and 8 SARS-CoV-2 convalescent individuals. Ad26.COV2.S was given intramuscularly at 5x10^10 or 1x10^11 viral particles, as a single shot or as two shots 56 days apart. The specificity and breadth of SARS-CoV-2-reactive T cell receptors after Ad26.COV2.S vaccination were assessed by TCRbeta repertoire sequencing. Trial participants were randomized into five groups of five, in which low-dose or high-dose Ad26.COV2.S was given once or twice, or placebo was given on both occasions. Throughout the experiments and outcome assessment, investigators stayed blinded to trial group allocation.

The immunoSEQ Assay was used to sequence TCRbeta CDR3 regions. After extraction, genomic DNA underwent amplification by bias-controlled multiplex PCR, followed by high-throughput sequencing. On the study's bioinformatics: Collapsing and filtering of sequences were performed to quantify the absolute abundance of each unique TCRbeta CDR3 region. T cell fraction was estimated by normalizing TCRbeta template counts to usable DNA, with usable DNA measured through amplification of reference genes found in all nucleated cells. Repertoire TCRs were annotated as SARS-CoV-2-specific when V gene, CDR3 amino acid sequence and J gene were exactly matched to a known reactive TCR set. The reference SARS-CoV-2 TCR set was derived from MIRA and filtered for enrichment in COVID-19-positive ImmuneCODE repertoires, a step that removed public or cross-reactive TCRs. Based on the MIRA antigens, annotated TCRs were further analysed at the level of specific ORF or position within ORF. Breadth was defined as the number of annotated unique rearrangements divided by the total number of unique productive rearrangements, and depth was defined as the summed frequency of the annotated unique rearrangements. TCR breadth was compared between groups using two-sided Wilcoxon rank-sum tests. TCRdb provides this immuneACCESS table in a form limited to in-frame rearrangements. Some clones are lacking; in checked studies, under half of them reflect an unresolved V gene, and why the rest are absent is not known. For V, J and clone size, that table is used; D and trimming come from the DNA. Counted in this sample were fewer than 900,000 clones; 80% to 90% of them appeared once. In total, the top ten clones hold around 1.5% of the sample.

CDR1 and CDR2 (SEHNR, FQNEAQ) derive from the germline V gene (reference sequence). The CDR3 runs 15 residues from the cysteine to the phenylalanine. Only the CDR3 portion is preserved as DNA: 45 bases, with reading frame beginning at the first base. The trim is 5 bases for V and 0 bases for J, with a gap of 11 bases between the germline ends. Read against the paper, the sample's treatment or condition label means: over 15 received Ad26.COV2.S at low or high dose, single or two shots; 5 received placebo; per-sample allocation not given. For vaccine and placebo recipients, the sequenced repertoires came from samples collected on day 63 after the first injection. Cohort 1b enrolled 20 to 30 adults aged 18-55 years at a single site in Boston, USA, between 29 July and 7 August 2020. Ad26.COV2.S was a replication-incompetent adenovirus type 26 vector expressing a prefusion-stabilized SARS-CoV-2 spike protein from the original Wuhan strain.

The full study reports these points: It was noted by the authors that total T cell responses may have been underestimated by the TCR breadth and depth analyses. Vaccine and placebo recipients had similar non-spike TCR breadth, a finding consistent with the vaccine containing only spike. Substantial breadth of spike-specific CD8+ and CD4+ T cell responses was reported after vaccination. Spike-specific TCR breadth was higher in Ad26.COV2.S recipients than in placebo recipients (P = 0.0014). The study was not powered to compare responses between vaccine doses or regimens.

The chain employs TRBV7-9 and TRBJ2-1, with a tentative D call of TRBD1 or TRBD2, each matching 6 bases. The sequences come from peripheral blood, collected in a trial of Ad26.COV2.S vaccine versus placebo. The sequence came from a person aged 18-65 years who received the Ad26.COV2.S COVID-19 vaccine or a placebo. For the CDR3, the sequence is CASSRGPSSYNEQFF. The base sequence is TGTGCCAGCAGCCGGGGGCCCAGCTCCTACAATGAGCAGTTCTTC.